This T cell receptor beta chain was observed in a study of long-term antiretroviral therapy in people with HIV. Sequencing used immunoSEQ v3.0 at survey level. Here immunoSEQ multiplex PCR was the method, and the copy in TCRdb shows in-frame clones only, minus some. The sample has approximately 25,000 clones, roughly 80% seen once. This clone was seen only a few times. The CDR3 loop spans 17 amino acids. Germline CDR1 and CDR2: SGHKS and YYEKEE (reference sequence). With 3 bases removed from V and 0 bases from J, the gap between germline ends came to 13 bases. V usage is TRBV5-5 and J usage is TRBJ1-6, with TRBD1 as a possible D gene (6 bases). The TCR comes from a man aged 25 to 40 with HIV. Specimen: unsorted PBMCs, collected 2.1 years after starting antiretroviral therapy. The CDR3: CASSYPQGSSYNSPLHF. Here the CDR3 DNA reads TGTGCCAGCAGCTACCCTCAGGGGAGCTCCTATAATTCACCCCTCCACTTT.